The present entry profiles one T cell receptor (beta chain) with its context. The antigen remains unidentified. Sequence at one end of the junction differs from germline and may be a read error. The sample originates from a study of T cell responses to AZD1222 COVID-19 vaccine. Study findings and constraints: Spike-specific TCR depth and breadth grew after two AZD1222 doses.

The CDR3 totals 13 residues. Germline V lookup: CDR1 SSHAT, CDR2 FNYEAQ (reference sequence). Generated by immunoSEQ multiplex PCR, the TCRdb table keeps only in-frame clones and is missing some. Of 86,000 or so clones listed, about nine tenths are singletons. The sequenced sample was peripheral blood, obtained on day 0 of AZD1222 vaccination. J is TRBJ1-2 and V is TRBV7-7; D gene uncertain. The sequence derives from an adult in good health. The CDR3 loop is CASSLVGDCGYTF. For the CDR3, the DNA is TGTGCTAGCAGCTTAGTGGGTGATTGCGGCTACACCTTC.